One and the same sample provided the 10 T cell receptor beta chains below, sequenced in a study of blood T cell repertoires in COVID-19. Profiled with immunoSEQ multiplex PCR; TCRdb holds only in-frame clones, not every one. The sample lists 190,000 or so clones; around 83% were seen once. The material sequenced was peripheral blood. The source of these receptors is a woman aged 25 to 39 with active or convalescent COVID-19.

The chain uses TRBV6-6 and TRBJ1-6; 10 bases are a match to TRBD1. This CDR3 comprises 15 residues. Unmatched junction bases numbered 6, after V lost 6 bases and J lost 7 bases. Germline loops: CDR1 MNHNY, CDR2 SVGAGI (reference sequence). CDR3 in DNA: TGTGCCAGCAGCTATACGGGACAGGGGAATTCACCCCTCCACTTT. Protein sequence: CASSYTGQGNSPLHF.

The CDR3 sequence: CASSEIEGQSNEKLFF. CDR3 sequence (DNA): TGTGCCAGCAGTGAAATTGAGGGACAGAGTAATGAAAAACTGTTTTTT. V is TRBV25-1 and J is TRBJ1-4, with 7 bases matching TRBD1. V shed 2 bases, J shed 4 bases, and the junction held 7 bases outside the gene matches. CDR1 MGHDK and CDR2 SYGVNS come from the germline V gene. There are 16 residues in the CDR3.

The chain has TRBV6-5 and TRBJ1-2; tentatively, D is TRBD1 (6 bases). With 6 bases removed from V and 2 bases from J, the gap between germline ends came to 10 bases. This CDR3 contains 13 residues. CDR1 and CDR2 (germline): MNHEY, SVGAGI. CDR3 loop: CASSRTANYGYTF. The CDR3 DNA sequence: TGTGCCAGCAGCCGGACAGCAAACTATGGCTACACCTTC.

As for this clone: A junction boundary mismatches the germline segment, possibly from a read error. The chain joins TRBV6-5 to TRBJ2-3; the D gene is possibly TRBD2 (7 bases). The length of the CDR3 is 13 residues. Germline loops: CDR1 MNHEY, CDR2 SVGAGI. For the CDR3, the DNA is TGTGCCAGCGAGGCAAGGGGGGGAGATACGCAATATTTT. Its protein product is CASEARGGDTQYF.

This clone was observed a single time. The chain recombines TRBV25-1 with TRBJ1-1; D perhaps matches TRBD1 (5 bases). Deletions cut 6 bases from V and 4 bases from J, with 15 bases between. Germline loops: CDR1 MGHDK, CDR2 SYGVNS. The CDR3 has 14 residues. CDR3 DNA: TGTGCCAGCAGAACAGGAGTTAGATTCACTGAAGCTTTCTTT. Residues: CASRTGVRFTEAFF.

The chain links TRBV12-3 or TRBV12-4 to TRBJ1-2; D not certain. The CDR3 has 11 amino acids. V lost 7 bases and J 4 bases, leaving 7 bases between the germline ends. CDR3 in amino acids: CASNRVYGYTF. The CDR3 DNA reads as TGTGCCAGCAACAGAGTCTATGGCTACACCTTC.

This CDR3 is CASSETGALGNTIYF. CDR3 in DNA: TGTGCCAGCAGCGAGACAGGGGCGCTGGGAAACACCATATATTTT. The chain couples TRBV11-3 to TRBJ1-3; 8 nucleotides line up with TRBD1. The CDR3 runs 15 residues. V shed 5 bases and J 4 bases; nucleotides not matched to a gene: 7. The germline V gene has CDR1 SGHNT and CDR2 YENEEA. The full variable domain, in which reference TRBV11-3 and TRBJ1-3 provide the parts outside the CDR3, is EAGVVQSPRYKIIEKKQPVAFWCNPISGHNTLYWYLQNLGQGPELLIRYENEEAVDDSQLPKDRFSAERLKGVDSTLKIQPAELGDSAVYLCASSETGALGNTIYFGEGSWLTVV.

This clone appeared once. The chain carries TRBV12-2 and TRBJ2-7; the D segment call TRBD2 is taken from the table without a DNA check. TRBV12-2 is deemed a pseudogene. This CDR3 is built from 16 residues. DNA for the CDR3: TGTGCAAGTCGCCTGCCCGGGGAGGGGACCAAGCACGAGCAGTACTTC. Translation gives CASRLPGEGTKHEQYF.

Written as DNA, the CDR3 is TGTGCCAGCAGCTTAGGCGGGGCCTCTGGAAACACCATATATTTT. This gives the protein CASSLGGASGNTIYF. The rearrangement links TRBV7-6 to TRBJ1-3; possibly TRBD1 for D (5 bases). This CDR3 has 15 amino acids. Between the trimmed V and J ends, which lost 1 base and 0 bases, there was a span of 7 bases. Germline CDR1 is SGHVS and CDR2 is FNYEAQ.

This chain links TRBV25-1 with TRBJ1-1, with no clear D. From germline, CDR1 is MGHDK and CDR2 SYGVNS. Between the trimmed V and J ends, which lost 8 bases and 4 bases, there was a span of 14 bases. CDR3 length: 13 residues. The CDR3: CASRPGLATEAFF. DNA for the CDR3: TGTGCCAGCCGTCCGGGGTTGGCCACTGAAGCTTTCTTT. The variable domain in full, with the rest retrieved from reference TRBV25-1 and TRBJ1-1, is EADIYQTPRYLVIGTGKKITLECSQTMGHDKMYWYQQDPGMELHLIHYSYGVNSTEKGDLSSESTVSRIRTEHFPLTLESARPSHTSQYLCASRPGLATEAFFGQGTRLTVV.